The 21 T cell receptor beta chains given below trace back to one sample, sequenced in a study of cytomegalovirus exposure and HLA in healthy donors. The PCR contained 60 Vbeta and 13 Jbeta primers. Using immunoSEQ multiplex PCR, the repertoire was profiled, and TCRdb retains in-frame clones only, with some absent. The table records 110,000 to 150,000 clones, 84% of them present only once. The sequenced sample was PBMCs. These receptors were taken from a boy between 2 and 15 years old in good health and CMV-seronegative.

This sequence joins TRBV7-9 and TRBJ1-1; a possible D gene is TRBD1 (6 bases). This CDR3 spans 15 amino acids. The ends were cut back, 1 base at V and 5 bases at J, with 14 bases in the middle. Germline V gene lookup returns CDR1 SEHNR and CDR2 FQNEAQ (reference sequence). The CDR3 sequence is CASSLGAGVRTEAFF. In DNA form, the CDR3 reads TGTGCCAGCAGCTTAGGGGCAGGGGTTAGGACTGAAGCTTTCTTT.

The J gene is TRBJ1-6, the V gene TRBV11-2; the D is unclear. This CDR3 is 14 amino acids long. V lost 1 base to trimming and J lost 4 bases, with 5 bases between them. Germline CDR1 and CDR2: SGHAT and FQNNGV. CDR3 nucleotide sequence: TGTGCCAGCAGCTTAGCGCAGTATAATTCACCCCTCCACTTT. Translation gives CASSLAQYNSPLHF.

The gene calls are TRBV11-2 and TRBJ2-5; D perhaps matches TRBD1 (5 bases). The ends were cut back, 2 bases at V and 4 bases at J, with 14 bases in the middle. The CDR3 is 15 residues long. Germline values: CDR1 SGHAT, CDR2 FQNNGV. CDR3 sequence (DNA): TGTGCCAGCAGCTTAAGGGGAATAATGGGAGAGACCCAGTACTTC. It codes for CASSLRGIMGETQYF.

This clone appeared a few times. J is TRBJ2-7 and V is TRBV6-6, with D tentatively TRBD1 (6 bases). With 2 bases removed from V and 2 bases from J, the gap between germline ends came to 7 bases. Looked up from germline, CDR1 is MNHNY and CDR2 is SVGAGI (reference sequence). The CDR3 has 13 residues. The chain's CDR3 is CASSYRDTYEQYF. CDR3 DNA sequence: TGTGCCAGCAGTTACCGGGACACCTACGAGCAGTACTTC.

The chain recombines TRBV18 with TRBJ1-1; 7 bases align to TRBD1. V was pared by 2 bases and J by 0 bases, with 15 bases of the junction left unmatched. The germline V gene encodes CDR1 KGHSH and CDR2 LQKENI. The CDR3 spans 19 residues. Written as DNA, the CDR3 is TGTGCCAGCTCACCATTGGGCCCAGGGGGAAGAGGGATGAACACTGAAGCTTTCTTT. Amino acids: CASSPLGPGGRGMNTEAFF.

The chain combines TRBV5-1 with TRBJ2-3; D possibly corresponds to TRBD1 (5 bases). The CDR3 consists of 14 residues. The germline V gene encodes CDR1 SGHRS and CDR2 YFSETQ. V was trimmed by 1 base and J by 4 bases, leaving 10 bases between them. CDR3 loop: CASSLNGAADTQYF. The CDR3 DNA reads TGCGCCAGCAGCTTGAATGGGGCGGCAGATACGCAGTATTTT.

Written as DNA, the CDR3 is TGTGCCAGCAGCTCCGTCCGGTTTGGCTACACCTTC. It translates to CASSSVRFGYTF. The rearrangement links TRBV7-8 to TRBJ1-2; D uncertain. The CDR3 is made up of 12 amino acids. Trimming removed 4 bases from V and 7 bases from J, with 10 bases in between. Germline CDR1 SGHVS, CDR2 FQNEAQ.

V gene TRBV10-3 combines with J gene TRBJ2-7; D is possibly TRBD1 (6 bases). Germline V gives CDR1 ENHRY, CDR2 SYGVKD. The CDR3 extends over 15 amino acids. The V gene lost 3 bases and the J gene lost 3 bases, with 15 bases spanning the gap. DNA of the CDR3: TGTGCCATCAGTGAATTACAGGGTTCGTACTACGAGCAGTACTTC. It translates to CAISELQGSYYEQYF.

The gene calls are TRBV20-1 and TRBJ2-2; D gene uncertain. Trimming removed 4 bases from V and 5 bases from J, with 5 bases in between. The CDR3 contains 11 residues. Germline V lookup: CDR1 DFQATT, CDR2 SNEGSKA (reference sequence). The CDR3 DNA is TGCAGTGCTACTGTTACCGGGGAGCTGTTTTTT. It codes for CSATVTGELFF.

The chain joins TRBV6-5 to TRBJ1-3, with a possible D match to TRBD1 (5 bases). Germline-derived CDR1 and CDR2 are MNHEY and SVGAGI. The CDR3 consists of 13 residues. The V end was cut by 8 bases, the J end by 4 bases, with 12 bases between. CDR3 amino acids: CASYRDLGNTIYF. CDR3 DNA: TGTGCCAGCTACCGGGACTTAGGAAACACCATATATTTT.

V is TRBV5-4 and J is TRBJ1-2, with a possible D match to TRBD1 (6 bases). The CDR3 covers 13 residues. Germline V lookup: CDR1 SGHNT, CDR2 YYREEE (reference sequence). V lost 4 bases and J 14 bases, leaving 21 bases between the germline ends. The DNA of the CDR3 is TGTGCCAGCAGCCTAGACAGGATTGATGGGGGAACCTTC. Protein: CASSLDRIDGGTF.

This chain links TRBV5-1 with TRBJ2-5, with TRBD2 as a possible D gene (5 bases). The ends were cut back, 4 bases at V and 4 bases at J, with 14 bases in the middle. CDR3 size: 14 residues. Germline CDR1 is SGHRS and CDR2 is YFSETQ. CDR3 in amino acids: CASSLGLNLETQYF. In nucleotides, the CDR3 is TGCGCCAGCAGCCTAGGACTTAACTTAGAGACCCAGTACTTC.

DNA for the CDR3: TGTGCCTGGAACATAGACGGAGCATTTTCTGAAGCTTTCTTT. Protein: CAWNIDGAFSEAFF. The chain employs TRBV30 and TRBJ1-1, with D hard to call. Trimming took 4 bases from V and 6 from J, leaving 18 bases between them. Germline-derived CDR1 and CDR2 are GTSNPN and SVGIG (reference sequence). The CDR3 consists of 14 residues.

This clone has just one count. This chain links TRBV18 with TRBJ1-1; D ambiguous. The CDR3 loop spans 13 amino acids. From germline, CDR1 is KGHSH and CDR2 LQKENI. Between the trimmed V and J ends, which lost 4 bases and 7 bases, there was a span of 13 bases. The CDR3 loop reads CASSLLGYFEAFF. The CDR3 region has the DNA TGTGCCAGCTCACTCCTGGGCTATTTTGAAGCTTTCTTT.

The genes are TRBV5-4 and TRBJ2-2, with a possible D match to TRBD1 (6 bases). This CDR3 region has 16 residues. V lost 3 bases and J 6 bases, leaving 18 bases between the germline ends. Germline V gene lookup returns CDR1 SGHNT and CDR2 YYREEE (reference sequence). In DNA form, the CDR3 reads TGTGCCAGCAGCTATTCTAAAAACAGGGAATCCGGGGAGCTGTTTTTT. Residues: CASSYSKNRESGELFF. Full variable domain (outside the CDR3, taken from reference TRBV5-4 and TRBJ2-2): ETGVTQSPTHLIKTRGQQVTLRCSSQSGHNTVSWYQQALGQGPQFIFQYYREEENGRGNFPPRFSGLQFPNYSSELNVNALELDDSALYLCASSYSKNRESGELFFGEGSRLTVL.

The CDR3 sequence is CASSSSKRGTGELFF. The CDR3 region has the DNA TGTGCCAGCAGCTCTTCCAAGCGGGGCACCGGGGAGCTGTTTTTT. The J gene is TRBJ2-2, the V gene TRBV11-3, with 7 bases aligning to TRBD2. The CDR3 contains 15 residues. J was trimmed by 4 bases and V by 4 bases; bases with no gene match: 6. CDR1 and CDR2 from the germline V gene are SGHNT and YENEEA.

J is TRBJ2-1 and V is TRBV7-2, with TRBD1 as a possible D gene (6 bases). V gave up 5 bases and J gave up 4 bases, with 15 bases separating them. The CDR3 is 15 residues long. Germline lookup yields CDR1 SGHTA and CDR2 FQGNSA. CDR3 nucleotides: TGTGCCAGCAGCAAAGCCGGGACACTGTACAATGAGCAGTTCTTC. It translates to CASSKAGTLYNEQFF.

The rearrangement uses TRBV5-3 and TRBJ1-5, with D maybe TRBD1 (5 bases). TRBV5-3 is reported as an ORF; its role is uncertain. V shed 0 bases and J shed 3 bases, with 7 bases lying between them. This CDR3 is 14 amino acids long. The chain's CDR3 is CARSLGQFNQPQHF. CDR3 nucleotide sequence: TGTGCCAGAAGCTTGGGACAGTTCAATCAGCCCCAGCATTTT.

The chain links TRBV11-2 to TRBJ1-1; possibly TRBD1 for D (5 bases). The CDR3 covers 15 residues. Germline V gene sequence: CDR1 SGHAT, CDR2 FQNNGV. Trimming took off 6 bases at V and 3 bases at J, with 17 bases between the two ends. The CDR3, as DNA: TGTGCCAGCAGACGCCCCGGGACTCTGGACACTGAAGCTTTCTTT. It yields the protein CASRRPGTLDTEAFF.

V gene TRBV7-2 combines with J gene TRBJ2-4; D may be TRBD1 (6 bases). The length of the CDR3 is 11 residues. V was pared by 5 bases and J by 15 bases, with 14 bases between. The germline V gene has CDR1 SGHTA and CDR2 FQGNSA. In nucleotides, the CDR3 is TGTGCCAGCAGCCCGAACAGGGAGCTGTACTTC. This encodes CASSPNRELYF.

On this clone itself: One end of the junction does not line up with germline, which may come from a read error. V gene TRBV9 combines with J gene TRBJ1-2; D unclear. CDR3 length equals 10 residues. Per the germline V gene, CDR1 is SGDLS and CDR2 is YYNGEE. In DNA, the CDR3 is TGTGCCAGCAGCGCCGAGGGAGGCAACTTC. It translates to CASSAEGGNF.